The 19 T cell receptor beta chains below were found in one sample sequenced in a study of post-analysis software for immune sequencing data. Every TCR beta cDNA library bore unique molecular identifiers. In TCRdb, the PCR reads were re-called with MiXCR into one record per CDR3 protein. Of about 770,000 distinct CDR3 sequences listed, roughly 46% are singletons. Notes on the study in general: Patients carried roughly 5 TRBV segments more frequently than controls did, and TRBV5-6, TRBV5-1 and TRBV20-1 were among them.

No antigen is known for these receptors. The source material was blood. These receptors originate from a girl aged 5 to 17 with multiple sclerosis.

Only a few counts were recorded for this clonotype. The rearrangement uses TRBV6-6 and TRBJ1-1; D possibly corresponds to TRBD1 (5 bases). CDR1 and CDR2 (germline): MNHNY, SVGAGI (reference sequence). The CDR3 sequence is 14 residues long. The V gene lost 0 bases and the J gene lost 8 bases, with 13 bases spanning the gap. As DNA, the CDR3 is TGTGCCAGCAGTTACTCTGCGACGGACAAGGAAGCTTTCTTT. Amino acids: CASSYSATDKEAFF.

CDR3 sequence (DNA): TGCAGTGCGCGGTTCGGCGGGACGGAGGAGACCCAGTACTTC. Amino acids: CSARFGGTEETQYF. This chain connects TRBV20-1 to TRBJ2-5, with D possibly being TRBD2 (6 bases). In germline, CDR1 is DFQATT, CDR2 SNEGSKA (reference sequence). This CDR3 has 14 residues. V was shortened by 6 bases and J by 5 bases, with 19 bases between the two germline ends.

The V gene is TRBV10-3, the J gene TRBJ2-7, with 7 bases identical to TRBD1. CDR1 and CDR2 (germline): ENHRY, SYGVKD. This CDR3 comprises 15 residues. With V trimmed by 3 bases and J by 3 bases, 8 bases remained unmatched. The CDR3 DNA sequence: TGTGCCATCAGTGACCCGGGACAGATATACTACGAGCAGTACTTC. Its translation is CAISDPGQIYYEQYF.

This chain uses TRBV7-9 with TRBJ2-7; the match to TRBD1 covers 8 bases. This CDR3 is 16 amino acids long. With 2 bases clipped from V and 1 base from J, the junction kept 7 bases outside the gene matches. CDR1 SEHNR and CDR2 FQNEAQ come from the germline V gene (reference sequence). CDR3 nucleotide sequence: TGTGCCAGCAGCTTACCCGGGACAGGAGGATCCTACGAGCAGTACTTC. Its protein is CASSLPGTGGSYEQYF.

In its sample, this clonotype was seen a few times. J is TRBJ2-1 and V is TRBV7-8; a weak D match, TRBD2 (6 bases). V lost 5 bases and J 10 bases, leaving 21 bases between the germline ends. Germline V gene sequence: CDR1 SGHVS, CDR2 FQNEAQ. This CDR3 spans 15 amino acids. CDR3 DNA sequence: TGTGCCAGCAGCCCCCTAGCGTTCCTAATTGGCGAGCAGTTCTTC. Translation: CASSPLAFLIGEQFF.

This clonotype was picked up a small number of times. V is TRBV29-1 and J is TRBJ2-5, with 9 nucleotides matching TRBD1. The junction had 3 bases not matched to a gene; V was cut back by 0 bases and J by 1 base. Per germline, CDR1 SQVTM and CDR2 ANQGSEA. The CDR3 consists of 15 residues. In DNA, the CDR3 is TGCAGCGTTGAAGATAGGGGACAGGGCCAAGAGACCCAGTACTTC. Translating gives CSVEDRGQGQETQYF. The full variable domain, in which reference TRBV29-1 and TRBJ2-5 provide the parts outside the CDR3, is SAVISQKPSRDICQRGTSLTIQCQVDSQVTMMFWYRQQPGQSLTLIATANQGSEATYESGFVIDKFPISRPNLTFSTLTVSNMSPEDSSIYLCSVEDRGQGQETQYFGPGTRLLVL.

The V call is TRBV6-9, the J call TRBJ2-7; D remains unclear. The CDR3 totals 14 residues. CDR1 and CDR2 (germline): MNHGY, SVAAGI. The V end was cut by 4 bases, the J end by 0 bases, with 10 bases between. The CDR3 bases are TGTGCCAGCAGTTCCGGTCCGAGCTCCTACGAGCAGTACTTC. Its protein is CASSSGPSSYEQYF.

The CDR3, as DNA: TGCAGTGCTCCCGCGCTAGCCAAAAACATTCAGTACTTC. Translated: CSAPALAKNIQYF. The genes are TRBV20-1 and TRBJ2-4; D gene unclear. The CDR3 sequence is 13 residues long. Germline V gene lookup returns CDR1 DFQATT and CDR2 SNEGSKA (reference sequence). V was cut by 5 bases and J by 0 bases, with 8 bases left in between.

J is TRBJ2-1 and V is TRBV29-1; a possible D gene is TRBD2 (5 bases). Deletions cut 2 bases from V and 0 bases from J, with 17 bases between. The CDR3 spans 17 residues. Per germline, CDR1 SQVTM and CDR2 ANQGSEA. CDR3 sequence: CSVEKRRRVSSYNEQFF. The CDR3 DNA reads as TGCAGCGTTGAAAAGAGGAGGCGGGTGAGCTCCTACAATGAGCAGTTCTTC.

This clonotype has only a few counts. The genes are TRBV3-1 and TRBJ1-2; perhaps TRBD1 as D (5 bases). Germline assignment: CDR1 LGHDT and CDR2 YNNKEL (reference sequence). The ends were cut back, 4 bases at V and 7 bases at J, with 19 bases in the middle. CDR3 length: 15 amino acids. CDR3 residues: CASSRTSGPLGGYTF. The CDR3 DNA is TGTGCCAGCAGCCGGACCTCGGGACCATTGGGTGGCTACACCTTC.

This clonotype was detected a few times. The rearrangement joins TRBV28 to TRBJ2-7; possible D gene TRBD2, 5 bases. The DNA end lines up better with TRBJ2-5; the J call may be wrong. The CDR3 loop spans 17 amino acids. Germline values: CDR1 MDHEN, CDR2 SYDVKM. The DNA of the CDR3 is TGTGCCAGCAGGCCCTACCGGGATATGCCTTTGACGGAGACCCAGTACTTC. Amino acid sequence: CASRPYRDMPLTETQYF.

The chain employs TRBV7-9 and TRBJ2-1, with a weak D call TRBD1 (6 bases). Germline loops: CDR1 SEHNR, CDR2 FQNEAQ (reference sequence). The V gene lost 5 bases and the J gene lost 8 bases, with 19 bases spanning the gap. The CDR3 is 15 amino acids. In nucleotides, the CDR3 is TGTGCCAGCAGCGGTCGGGACATGGAAGTCGATGAGCAGTTCTTC. Residues: CASSGRDMEVDEQFF.

This clonotype was seen more than once but under ten times. V and J are TRBV7-2 and TRBJ2-7; D not certain. Trimming removed 2 bases at V and 2 bases at J, with 16 bases between. The germline V gene has CDR1 SGHTA and CDR2 FQGNSA. The CDR3 is 16 residues long. The CDR3 DNA reads as TGTACCAGCAGCTTAAGTACAGTAACCCGTGCCTACGAGCAGTACTTC. Translation: CTSSLSTVTRAYEQYF.

The J gene is TRBJ2-3, the V gene TRBV7-2; TRBD2 is a possible D gene (5 bases). The CDR3 length is 18 residues. From germline, CDR1 is SGHTA and CDR2 FQGNSA. Trimming removed 5 bases from V and 4 bases from J, with 25 bases in between. CDR3 amino acids: CASSGRGRFLARADTQYF. The CDR3 DNA is TGTGCCAGCAGCGGTCGGGGTCGGTTCTTGGCCCGGGCAGATACGCAGTATTTT.

The table lists this clonotype with a few counts. V is TRBV12-3 or TRBV12-4 and J is TRBJ2-1, with no clear D. Trimming cost V 11 bases and J 4 bases, with 9 bases left between them. This CDR3 is built from 11 residues. In DNA, the CDR3 is TGTGCCGGTGGGTCTTACAATGAGCAGTTCTTC. Translated: CAGGSYNEQFF.

This sequence joins TRBV12-3 or TRBV12-4 and TRBJ1-4; 11 bases are shared with TRBD1. The CDR3 is 17 residues long. V lost 4 bases and J lost 8; bases outside the gene matches: 12. The CDR3 is CASSYTPWGTGGEKLFF. As DNA, the CDR3 is TGTGCCAGCAGTTATACACCGTGGGGGACAGGGGGGGAAAAACTGTTTTTT.

The V and J genes are TRBV7-2 and TRBJ2-1; TRBD2 is a possible D gene (5 bases). V lost 1 base and J lost 8, with 12 bases in between. Germline assignment: CDR1 SGHTA and CDR2 FQGNSA. CDR3 size: 14 residues. The DNA for the CDR3 is TGTGCCAGCAGCTTAGAAAGGACTTTGGATGAGCAGTTCTTC. Residues: CASSLERTLDEQFF.

This clonotype has a handful of counts. In DNA form, the CDR3 reads TGTGCCAGCAGCTTATTTGAGGGTGAGAATGAGCAGTTCTTC. Its translation: CASSLFEGENEQFF. The rearrangement joins TRBV11-1 to TRBJ2-1; D may be TRBD2 (5 bases). The CDR3 spans 14 residues. Between the trimmed V and J ends, which lost 2 bases and 7 bases, there was a span of 12 bases. CDR1 is SGHAT, CDR2 FQDESV, per germline (reference sequence). Full variable domain (remainder filled in from reference TRBV11-1 and TRBJ2-1): EAEVAQSPRYKITEKSQAVAFWCDPISGHATLYWYRQILGQGPELLVQFQDESVVDDSQLPKDRFSAERLKGVDSTLKIQPAELGDSAMYLCASSLFEGENEQFFGPGTRLTVL.

The chain joins TRBV2 to TRBJ2-7, with a tentative D call TRBD2 (6 bases). The CDR3 runs to 12 residues. Germline CDR1 SNHLY, CDR2 FYNNEI. V was shortened by 7 bases and J by 2 bases, with 9 bases between the two germline ends. CDR3 DNA: TGTGCCAGCAAGGAGGGCCCCTACGAGCAGTACTTC. Translated: CASKEGPYEQYF.